The source of this T cell receptor (beta chain) is a study of monozygotic twins with inflammatory bowel disease. Whole blood supplied total RNA, and T cells were not sorted. Study-level findings and limits: Patients with IBD had less TCRbeta diversity (inverse Simpson) than their healthy co-twins. Distinction of different T cell subtypes was not possible.

This CDR3 comprises 17 residues. Germline V gives CDR1 SEHNR, CDR2 FQNEAQ (reference sequence). Remarks on this clonotype: Its matching antigen is unknown.

TCRdb reprocessed the 5' RACE reads and stores each CDR3 protein as one record, lacking DNA. The sample is made up of about 160,000 distinct CDR3 sequences, and the top ten hold more than 2.5% of it. The sequence came from a human donor with ulcerative colitis or Crohn's disease, or a healthy co-twin of an affected twin (not recorded which). The specimen was blood. V gene TRBV7-9 combines with J gene TRBJ2-1; there is no DNA to check the TCRdb D call of TRBD2. The CDR3 region is CASSSKSGRGDYNEQFF.